The source of this TCR beta chain is a study of T cells after yellow fever vaccination. This clonotype was detected a few times. Antigen unknown. The CDR3 totals 14 residues. The V segment lost 5 bases and the J segment 6 bases; nucleotides outside the gene matches: 7. Findings of the study overall: The secondary T-cell response peaked on day 5, not day 15, but was weaker.

Synthesis of TCR cDNA relied on 5'RACE template switching, which attached a universal primer site and UMIs. MiXCR, applied by TCRdb to the 5' RACE reads, yields one record per CDR3 protein. Here the sample spans roughly 520,000 distinct CDR3 sequences, 21% being singletons. The chain uses TRBV12-3 or TRBV12-4 and TRBJ1-5; TRBD1 agrees at 7 bases. The input for sequencing was PBMCs, taken approximately 20 days after the first yellow fever vaccination. This clonotype originated in a man aged 18 to 29 who received the YFV17D yellow fever vaccine. DNA of the CDR3: TGTGCCAGCAGTCAAACAGGGGTCGCTCAGCCCCAGCATTTT. It encodes CASSQTGVAQPQHF.